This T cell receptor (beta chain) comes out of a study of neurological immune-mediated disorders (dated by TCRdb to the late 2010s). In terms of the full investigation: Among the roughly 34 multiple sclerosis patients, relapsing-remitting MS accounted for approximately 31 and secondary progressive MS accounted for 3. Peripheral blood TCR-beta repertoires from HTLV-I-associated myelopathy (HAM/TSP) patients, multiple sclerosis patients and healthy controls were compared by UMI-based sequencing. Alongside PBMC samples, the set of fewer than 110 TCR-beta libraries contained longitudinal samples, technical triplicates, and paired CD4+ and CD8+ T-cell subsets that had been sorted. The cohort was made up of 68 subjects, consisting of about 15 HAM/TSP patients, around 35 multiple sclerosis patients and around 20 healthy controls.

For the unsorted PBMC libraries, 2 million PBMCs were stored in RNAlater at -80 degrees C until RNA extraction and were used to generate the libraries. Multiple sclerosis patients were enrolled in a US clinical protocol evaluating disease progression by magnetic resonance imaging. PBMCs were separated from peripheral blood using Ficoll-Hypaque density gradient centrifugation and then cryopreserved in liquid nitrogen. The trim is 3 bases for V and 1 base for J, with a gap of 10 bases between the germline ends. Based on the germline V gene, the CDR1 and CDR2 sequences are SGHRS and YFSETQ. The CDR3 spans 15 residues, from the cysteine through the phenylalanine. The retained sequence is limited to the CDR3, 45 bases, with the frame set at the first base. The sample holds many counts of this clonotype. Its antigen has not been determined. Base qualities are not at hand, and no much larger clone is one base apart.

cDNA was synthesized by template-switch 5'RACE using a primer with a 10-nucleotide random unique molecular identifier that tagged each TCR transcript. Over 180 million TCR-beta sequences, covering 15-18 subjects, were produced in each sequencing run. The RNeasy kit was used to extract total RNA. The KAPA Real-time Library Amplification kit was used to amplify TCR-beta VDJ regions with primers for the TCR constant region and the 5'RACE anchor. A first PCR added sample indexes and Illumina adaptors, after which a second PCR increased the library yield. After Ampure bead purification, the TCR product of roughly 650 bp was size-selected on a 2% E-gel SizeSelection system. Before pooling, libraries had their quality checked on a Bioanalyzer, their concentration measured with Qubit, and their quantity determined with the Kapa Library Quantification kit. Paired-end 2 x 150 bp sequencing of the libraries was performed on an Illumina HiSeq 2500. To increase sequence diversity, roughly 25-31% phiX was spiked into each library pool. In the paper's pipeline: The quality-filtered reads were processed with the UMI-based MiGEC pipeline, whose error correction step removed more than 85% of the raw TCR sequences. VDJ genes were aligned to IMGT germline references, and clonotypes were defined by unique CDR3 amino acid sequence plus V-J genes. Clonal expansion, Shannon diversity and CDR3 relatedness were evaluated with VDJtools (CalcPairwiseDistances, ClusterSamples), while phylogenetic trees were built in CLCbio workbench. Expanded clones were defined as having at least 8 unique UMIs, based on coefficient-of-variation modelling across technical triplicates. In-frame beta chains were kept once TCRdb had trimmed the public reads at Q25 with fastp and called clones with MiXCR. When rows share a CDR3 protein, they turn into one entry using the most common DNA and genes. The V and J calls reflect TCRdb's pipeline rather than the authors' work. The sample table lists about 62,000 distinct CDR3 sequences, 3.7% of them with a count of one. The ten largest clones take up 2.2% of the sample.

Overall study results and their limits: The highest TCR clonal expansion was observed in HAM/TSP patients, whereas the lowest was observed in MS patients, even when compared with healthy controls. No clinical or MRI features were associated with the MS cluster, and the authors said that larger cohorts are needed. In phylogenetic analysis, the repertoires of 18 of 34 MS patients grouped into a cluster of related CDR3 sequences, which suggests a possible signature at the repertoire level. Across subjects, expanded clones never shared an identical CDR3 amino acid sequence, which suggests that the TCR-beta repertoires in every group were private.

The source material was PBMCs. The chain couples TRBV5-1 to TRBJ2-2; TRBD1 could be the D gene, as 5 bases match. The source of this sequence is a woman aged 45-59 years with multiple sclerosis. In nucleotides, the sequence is TGCGCCAGCAGCTATGGACACCAGAACACCGGGGAGCTGTTTTTT. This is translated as CASSYGHQNTGELFF.